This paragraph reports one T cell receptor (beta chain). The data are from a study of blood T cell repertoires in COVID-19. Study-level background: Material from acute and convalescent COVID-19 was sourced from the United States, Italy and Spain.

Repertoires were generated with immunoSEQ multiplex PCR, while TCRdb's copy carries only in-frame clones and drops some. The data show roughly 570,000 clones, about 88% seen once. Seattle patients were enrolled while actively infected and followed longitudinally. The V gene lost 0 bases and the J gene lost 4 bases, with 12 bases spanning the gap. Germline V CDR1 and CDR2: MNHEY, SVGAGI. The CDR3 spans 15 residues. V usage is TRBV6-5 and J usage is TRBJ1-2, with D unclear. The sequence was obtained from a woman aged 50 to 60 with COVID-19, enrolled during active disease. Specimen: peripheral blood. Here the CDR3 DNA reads TGTGCCAGCAGTTACTCGAGCGGAGGTAGCTATGGCTACACCTTC. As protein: CASSYSSGGSYGYTF.